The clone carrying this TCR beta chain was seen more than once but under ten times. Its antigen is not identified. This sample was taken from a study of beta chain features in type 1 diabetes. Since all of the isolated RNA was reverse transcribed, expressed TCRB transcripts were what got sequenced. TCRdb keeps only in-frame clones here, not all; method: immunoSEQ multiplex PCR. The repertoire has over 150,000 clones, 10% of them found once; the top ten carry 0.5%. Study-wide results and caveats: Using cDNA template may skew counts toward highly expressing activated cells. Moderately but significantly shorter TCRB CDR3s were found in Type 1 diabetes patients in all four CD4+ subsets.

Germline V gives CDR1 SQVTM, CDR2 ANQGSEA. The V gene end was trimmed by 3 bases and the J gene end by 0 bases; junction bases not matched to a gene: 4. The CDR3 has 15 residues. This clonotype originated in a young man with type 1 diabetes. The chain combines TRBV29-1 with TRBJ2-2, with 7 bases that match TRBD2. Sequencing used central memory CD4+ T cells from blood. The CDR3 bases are TGCAGCGTTGAGGGGGGGTTTACGAACACCGGGGAGCTGTTTTTT. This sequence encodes CSVEGGFTNTGELFF.